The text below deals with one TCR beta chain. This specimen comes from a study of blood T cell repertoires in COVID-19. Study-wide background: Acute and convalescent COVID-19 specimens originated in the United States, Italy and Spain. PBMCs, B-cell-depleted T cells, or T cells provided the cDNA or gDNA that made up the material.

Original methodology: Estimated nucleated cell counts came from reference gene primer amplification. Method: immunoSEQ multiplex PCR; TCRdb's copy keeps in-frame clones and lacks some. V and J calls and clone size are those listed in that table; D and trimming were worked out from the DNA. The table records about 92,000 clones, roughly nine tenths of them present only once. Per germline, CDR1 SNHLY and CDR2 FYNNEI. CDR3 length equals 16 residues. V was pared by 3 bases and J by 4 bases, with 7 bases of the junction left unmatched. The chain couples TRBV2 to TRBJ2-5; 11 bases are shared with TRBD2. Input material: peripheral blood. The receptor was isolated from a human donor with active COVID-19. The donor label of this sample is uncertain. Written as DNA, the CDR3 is TGTGCCAGCAGTGATGGTCTAGCGGGGGGCCGAGAGACCCAGTACTTC. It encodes CASSDGLAGGRETQYF.